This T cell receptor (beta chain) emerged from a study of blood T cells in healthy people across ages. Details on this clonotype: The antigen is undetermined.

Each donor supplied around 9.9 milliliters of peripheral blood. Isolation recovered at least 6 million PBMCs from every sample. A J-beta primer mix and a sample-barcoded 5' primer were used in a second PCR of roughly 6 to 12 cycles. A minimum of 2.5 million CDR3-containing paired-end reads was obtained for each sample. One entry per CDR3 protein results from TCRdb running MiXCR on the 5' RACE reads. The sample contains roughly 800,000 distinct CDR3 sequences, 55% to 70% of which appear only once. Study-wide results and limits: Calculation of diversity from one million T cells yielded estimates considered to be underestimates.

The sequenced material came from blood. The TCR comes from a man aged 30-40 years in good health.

The CDR3 loop reads CASRTGSDTGELFF. The CDR3 DNA reads TGTGCCAGCAGGACAGGGTCGGACACCGGGGAGCTGTTTTTT. The gene calls are TRBV6-1 and TRBJ2-2; TRBD1 matches 7 bases. The ends lost 6 bases at V and 3 bases at J; junction bases unmatched: 4. This CDR3 is 14 amino acids long. From germline, CDR1 is MNHNS and CDR2 SASEGT.